The T cell receptor beta chain under discussion was sequenced for a study of shared clonotypes between healthy human individuals (dated by TCRdb to 2018 to 2021). Background for the entire study: Three men and a couple of women, aged 18 to 49 years, made up the cohort. To estimate repertoire size and how much clonotypes are shared between individuals, the study performed deep sequencing of blood TCR repertoires from roughly five healthy adults. Per donor, leukapheresis produced somewhere between about 0.85 and 8.9 billion PBMCs. For each donor, CD4 naive and CD4 memory were each run on three plates, CD8 naive on two plates, and CD8 memory on one plate. To increase sequencing depth and limit assay-specific biases, different laboratories used diverse techniques to prepare libraries and sequence TCR repertoires.

CDR1 and CDR2 were assigned from the germline V gene as MNHNS and SASEGT. The CDR3, from cysteine to phenylalanine, totals 15 residues. Solely the CDR3 DNA is kept, with 45 bases framed from the first base. Here V drops 3 bases and J drops 6 bases, and the junction holds 5 bases not matched to any gene. Concerning this clone: No cognate antigen has been identified for it. No much larger clone is present one base from it, and per-base qualities are unavailable.

Using the deep immunoSEQ assay, multiplex PCR amplified TCR CDR3 regions from genomic DNA. For each cell subset, the extracted genomic DNA was distributed evenly across all wells of several immunoSEQ 96-well plates, and each plate served as one replicate. For sorted subsets, approximately 190 ng genomic DNA, equal to approximately 30,000 T cell genomes, was loaded into each replicate PCR. Purified libraries were quantified with a Qubit 3.0 fluorometer, sized on a Bioanalyzer 2100, and re-quantified with the KAPA Library Quantification kit. Every immunoSEQ 96-well plate was sequenced on a dedicated single-read 150-cycle Illumina NextSeq 550 flow cell. As for the original processing: The immunoSEQ output contained only junctional sequences without quality scores, so filtering could not match that applied to full-length reads. Sequences were annotated with PyIR, a Python wrapper for IgBLAST v1.9, using IMGT germline references to assign V/J genes and CDR3. Any read was removed if the V/J assignment was weak (E-value above 1e-6), the CDR3 was missing, or the read contained stop codons, out-of-frame junctions, or ambiguous translated residues. A V3J clonotype was defined by an identical inferred V gene, J gene, and CDR3 amino acid sequence. To compute the percentage overlap between repertoires, the number of shared unique clonotypes was divided by the size of the smaller repertoire. RTK rarefaction, the Chao1 estimator, and Recon v2.1 estimates of unobserved clonotypes were used to assess repertoire richness. OLGA was used to compute generation probabilities for all TCRbeta clonotypes that the gDNA method yielded from a few donors. This is the immuneACCESS table as TCRdb keeps it, with only in-frame sequences that have V and J called. A part of the clones is gone; compared with another copy, unresolved V genes explain less than half, and the rest is unexplained. V and J calls and clone size follow that table, whereas D and trimming were derived from the DNA. In this sample the table shows about 2.4 million clones, over 85% of which occur a single time. Jointly, the top ten make up 0.36% of the sample.

Points the paper makes about the study in general: Because the study included only a small number of donors, the genetic and exposure-history diversity represented was limited. Based on pairwise subsampling, the degree of clonotype sharing among donors was expected to be affected by sequencing depth. Even with the large sequencing depth, rarefaction of the sorted-subset datasets indicated that sequencing was incomplete. About 5% of naive CD4, around 4% of naive CD8, roughly 2.4% of memory CD4, and 0.35% to 0.5% of memory CD8 clonotypes were shared across a handful of donors. Sampling was restricted to blood, and TCR repertoires in tissues likely differ from the TCR repertoires found in blood. Larger estimated clonotype richness was generally found for naive subsets than for memory subsets. Compared with non-shared clonotypes, the clonotypes found in all four sorted-subset donors had higher generation probabilities.

Donors were healthy HIV-negative adults with no recently reported acute infections or vaccinations. All donors were Caucasian adults living in Nashville, Tennessee, USA. CD4+ T cells were enriched through magnetic negative selection, after which naive cells were positively selected on CD45RA and the remaining negative fraction served as the memory subset. Blood was collected by leukapheresis, and PBMCs were isolated by Ficoll-Histopaque density gradient centrifugation and then cryopreserved in liquid nitrogen vapor phase. Analytical flow cytometry was used to check the purity and quantity of every magnetically sorted T cell population. Genomic DNA was isolated from each sorted fraction and quantified by UV absorbance on a Nanodrop 2000c.

The material sequenced was naive CD4+ T cells from PBMCs. The cell subset or site label for this specimen denotes: CD45RA+ positively selected. This TCR was sampled from a man aged 18 to 30 in good health. Some clones in this sample may be carry-over from other donors' samples. The V gene is TRBV6-1 and the J gene is TRBJ2-2; a stretch of 9 junction bases matches TRBD2. The nucleotide sequence reads as follows: TGTGCCAGCAGTGATTTAGCGGGAGTCCCCGGGGAGCTGTTTTTT. It is translated as CASSDLAGVPGELFF.